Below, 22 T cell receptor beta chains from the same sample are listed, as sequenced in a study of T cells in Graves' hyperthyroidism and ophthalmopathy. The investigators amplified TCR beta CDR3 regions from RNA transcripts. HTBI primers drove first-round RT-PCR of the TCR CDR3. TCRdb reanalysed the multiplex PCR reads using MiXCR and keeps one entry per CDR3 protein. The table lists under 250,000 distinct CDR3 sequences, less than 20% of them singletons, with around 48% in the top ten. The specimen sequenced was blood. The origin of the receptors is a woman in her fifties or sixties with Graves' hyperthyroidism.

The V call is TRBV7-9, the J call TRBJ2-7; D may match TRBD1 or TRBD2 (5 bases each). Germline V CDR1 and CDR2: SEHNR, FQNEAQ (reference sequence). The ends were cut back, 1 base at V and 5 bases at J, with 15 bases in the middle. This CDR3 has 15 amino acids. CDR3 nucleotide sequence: TGTGCCAGCAGCTTAGGGGACCCAACCATCCACGAGCAGTACTTC. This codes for CASSLGDPTIHEQYF.

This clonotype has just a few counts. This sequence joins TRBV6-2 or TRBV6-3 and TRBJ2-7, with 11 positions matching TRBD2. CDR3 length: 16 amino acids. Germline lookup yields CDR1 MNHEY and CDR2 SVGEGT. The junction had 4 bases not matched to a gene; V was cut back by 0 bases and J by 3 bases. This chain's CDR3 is CASSYSMTSGNYEQYF. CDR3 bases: TGTGCCAGCAGTTACTCGATGACTAGCGGGAACTACGAGCAGTACTTC.

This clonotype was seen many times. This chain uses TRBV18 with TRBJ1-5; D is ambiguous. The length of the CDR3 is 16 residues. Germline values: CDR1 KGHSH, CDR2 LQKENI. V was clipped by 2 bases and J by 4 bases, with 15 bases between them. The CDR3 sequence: CASSPGVGNRNQPQHF. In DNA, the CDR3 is TGTGCCAGCTCACCAGGGGTTGGGAACAGAAATCAGCCCCAGCATTTT.

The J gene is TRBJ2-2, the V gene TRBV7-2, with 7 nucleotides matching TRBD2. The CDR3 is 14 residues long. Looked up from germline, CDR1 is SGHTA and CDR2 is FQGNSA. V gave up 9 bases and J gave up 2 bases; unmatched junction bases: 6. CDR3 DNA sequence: TGTGCCAGTAGAGAAGCGGGAAACACCGGGGAGCTGTTTTTT. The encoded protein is CASREAGNTGELFF.

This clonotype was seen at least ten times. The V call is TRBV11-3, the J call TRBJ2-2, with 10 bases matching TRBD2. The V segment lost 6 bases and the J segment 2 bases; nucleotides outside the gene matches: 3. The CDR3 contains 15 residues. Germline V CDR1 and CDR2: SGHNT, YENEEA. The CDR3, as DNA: TGTGCCAGCAGGGGGACTAGCGAAAACACCGGGGAGCTGTTTTTT. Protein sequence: CASRGTSENTGELFF.

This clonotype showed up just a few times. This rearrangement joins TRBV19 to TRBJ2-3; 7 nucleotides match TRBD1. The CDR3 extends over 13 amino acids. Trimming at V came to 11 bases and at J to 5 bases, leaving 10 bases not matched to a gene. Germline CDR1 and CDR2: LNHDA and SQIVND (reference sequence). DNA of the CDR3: TGTGCCTCTCAGGGGGAGTGGAAAGATACGCAGTATTTT. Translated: CASQGEWKDTQYF.

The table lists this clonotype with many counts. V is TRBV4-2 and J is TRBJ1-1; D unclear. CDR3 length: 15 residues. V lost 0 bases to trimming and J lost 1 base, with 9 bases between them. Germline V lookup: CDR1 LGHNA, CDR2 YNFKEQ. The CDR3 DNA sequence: TGTGCCAGCAGCCAAGATGCAGACCAGAACACTGAAGCTTTCTTT. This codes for CASSQDADQNTEAFF.

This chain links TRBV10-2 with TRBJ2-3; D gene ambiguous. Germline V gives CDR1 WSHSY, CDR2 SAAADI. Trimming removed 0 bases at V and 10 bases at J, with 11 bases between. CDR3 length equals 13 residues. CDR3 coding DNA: TGCGCCAGCAGTGAGTCGCCGCGATCTGCGCAGTATTTT. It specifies CASSESPRSAQYF.

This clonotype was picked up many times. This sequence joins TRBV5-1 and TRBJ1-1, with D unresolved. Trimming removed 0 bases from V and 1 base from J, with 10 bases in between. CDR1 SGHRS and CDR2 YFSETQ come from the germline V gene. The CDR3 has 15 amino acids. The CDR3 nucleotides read TGCGCCAGCAGCTTGGTTGCACAAACGAACACTGAAGCTTTCTTT. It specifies CASSLVAQTNTEAFF.

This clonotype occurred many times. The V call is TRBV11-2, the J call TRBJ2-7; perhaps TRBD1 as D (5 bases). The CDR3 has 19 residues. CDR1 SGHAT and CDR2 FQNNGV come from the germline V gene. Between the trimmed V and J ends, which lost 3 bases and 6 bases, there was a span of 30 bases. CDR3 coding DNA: TGTGCCAGCAGCTTGGGGCGGCAGAATATACTCCCCCCTCTGCTCGAGCAGTACTTC. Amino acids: CASSLGRQNILPPLLEQYF.

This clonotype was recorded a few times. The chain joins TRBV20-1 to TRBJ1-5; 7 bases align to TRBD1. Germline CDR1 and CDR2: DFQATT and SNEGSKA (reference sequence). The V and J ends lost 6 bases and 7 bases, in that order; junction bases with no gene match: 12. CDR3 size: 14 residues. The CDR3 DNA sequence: TGCAGTGCCAAACTCGACAGGGTAGGCCAGCCCCAGCATTTT. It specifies CSAKLDRVGQPQHF.

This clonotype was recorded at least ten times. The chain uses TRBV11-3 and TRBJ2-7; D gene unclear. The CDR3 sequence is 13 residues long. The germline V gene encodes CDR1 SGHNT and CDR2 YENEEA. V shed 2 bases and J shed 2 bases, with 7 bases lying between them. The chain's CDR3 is CASSLYATYEQYF. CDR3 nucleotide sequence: TGTGCCAGCAGCTTATACGCAACCTACGAGCAGTACTTC.

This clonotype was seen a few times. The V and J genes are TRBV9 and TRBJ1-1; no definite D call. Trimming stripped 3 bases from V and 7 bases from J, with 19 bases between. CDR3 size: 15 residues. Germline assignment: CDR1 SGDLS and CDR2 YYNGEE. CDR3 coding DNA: TGTGCCAGCAGCGCGAGTATGGGTATGGGGATTGAAGCTTTCTTT. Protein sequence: CASSASMGMGIEAFF.

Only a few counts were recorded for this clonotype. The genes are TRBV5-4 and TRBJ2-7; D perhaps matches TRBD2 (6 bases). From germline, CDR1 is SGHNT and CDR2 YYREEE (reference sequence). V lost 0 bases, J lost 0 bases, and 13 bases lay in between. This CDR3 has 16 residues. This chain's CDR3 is CASSLEFSGVSYEQYF. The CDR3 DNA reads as TGTGCCAGCAGCTTGGAGTTTTCGGGGGTCTCCTACGAGCAGTACTTC.

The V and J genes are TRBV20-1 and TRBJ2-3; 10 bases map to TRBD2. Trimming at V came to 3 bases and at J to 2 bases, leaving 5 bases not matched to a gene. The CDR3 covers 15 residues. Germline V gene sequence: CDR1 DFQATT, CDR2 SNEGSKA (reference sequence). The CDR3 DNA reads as TGCAGTGCTAGGGGGCTAGCGGGAGCCACAGATACGCAGTATTTT. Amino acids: CSARGLAGATDTQYF.

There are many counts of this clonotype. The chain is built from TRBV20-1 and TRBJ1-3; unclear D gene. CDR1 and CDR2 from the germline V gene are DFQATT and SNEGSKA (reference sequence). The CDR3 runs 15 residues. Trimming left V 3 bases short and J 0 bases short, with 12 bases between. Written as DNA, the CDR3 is TGCAGTGCTAGCTCGTCGAGCTTCTCTGGAAACACCATATATTTT. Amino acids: CSASSSSFSGNTIYF.

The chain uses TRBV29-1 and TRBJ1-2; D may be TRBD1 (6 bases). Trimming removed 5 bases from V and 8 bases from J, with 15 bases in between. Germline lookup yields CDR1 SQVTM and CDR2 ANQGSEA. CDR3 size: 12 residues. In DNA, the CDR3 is TGCAGCGTTCTGACAGGCGGCCGAGGCTACACCTTC. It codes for CSVLTGGRGYTF.

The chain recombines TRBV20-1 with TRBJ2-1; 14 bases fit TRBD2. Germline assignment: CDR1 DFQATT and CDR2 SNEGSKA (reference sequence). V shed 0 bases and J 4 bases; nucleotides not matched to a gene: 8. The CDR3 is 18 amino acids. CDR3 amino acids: CSARDWKGLAGVYNEQFF. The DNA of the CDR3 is TGCAGTGCTAGAGATTGGAAGGGACTAGCGGGGGTTTACAATGAGCAGTTCTTC.

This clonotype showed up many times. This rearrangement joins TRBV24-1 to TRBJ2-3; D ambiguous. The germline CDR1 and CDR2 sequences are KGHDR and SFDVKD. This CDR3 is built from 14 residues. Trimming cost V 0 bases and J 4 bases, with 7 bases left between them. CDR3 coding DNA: TGTGCCACCAGTGATTTGGCCGAGGCAGATACGCAGTATTTT. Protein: CATSDLAEADTQYF.

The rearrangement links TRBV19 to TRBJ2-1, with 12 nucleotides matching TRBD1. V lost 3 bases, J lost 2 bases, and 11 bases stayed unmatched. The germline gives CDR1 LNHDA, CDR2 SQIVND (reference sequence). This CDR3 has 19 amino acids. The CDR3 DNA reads TGTGCCAGTAGTATGCTGGGACAGGGGGCAAGTTCCCCCTACAATGAGCAGTTCTTC. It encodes CASSMLGQGASSPYNEQFF.

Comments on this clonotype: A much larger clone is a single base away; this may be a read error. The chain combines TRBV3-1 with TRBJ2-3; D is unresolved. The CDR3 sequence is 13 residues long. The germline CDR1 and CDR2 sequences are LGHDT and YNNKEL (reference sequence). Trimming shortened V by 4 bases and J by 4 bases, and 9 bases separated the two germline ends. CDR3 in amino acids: CASSPGPADTQYF. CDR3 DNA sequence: TGTGCCAGCAGCCCTGGGCCCGCAGATACGCAGTATTTT.

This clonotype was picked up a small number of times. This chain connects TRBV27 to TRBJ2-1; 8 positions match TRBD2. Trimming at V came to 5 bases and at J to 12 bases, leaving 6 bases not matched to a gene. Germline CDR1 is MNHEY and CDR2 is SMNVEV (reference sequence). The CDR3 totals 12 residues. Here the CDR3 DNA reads TGTGCCAGCAGTCCCGGACTAGCTTCGCAGTTCTTC. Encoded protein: CASSPGLASQFF.